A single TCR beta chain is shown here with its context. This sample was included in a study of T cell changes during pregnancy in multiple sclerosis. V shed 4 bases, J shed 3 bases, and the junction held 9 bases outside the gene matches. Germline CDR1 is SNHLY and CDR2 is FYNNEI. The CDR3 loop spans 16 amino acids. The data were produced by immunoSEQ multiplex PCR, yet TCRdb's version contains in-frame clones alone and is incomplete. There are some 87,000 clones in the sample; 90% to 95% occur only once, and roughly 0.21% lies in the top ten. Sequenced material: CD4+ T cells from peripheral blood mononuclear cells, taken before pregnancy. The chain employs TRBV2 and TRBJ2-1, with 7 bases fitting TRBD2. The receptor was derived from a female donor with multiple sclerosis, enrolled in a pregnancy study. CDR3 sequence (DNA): TGTGCCAGCAGTGTGGAGGCGCTAGCGGACTACAATGAGCAGTTCTTC. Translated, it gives CASSVEALADYNEQFF.